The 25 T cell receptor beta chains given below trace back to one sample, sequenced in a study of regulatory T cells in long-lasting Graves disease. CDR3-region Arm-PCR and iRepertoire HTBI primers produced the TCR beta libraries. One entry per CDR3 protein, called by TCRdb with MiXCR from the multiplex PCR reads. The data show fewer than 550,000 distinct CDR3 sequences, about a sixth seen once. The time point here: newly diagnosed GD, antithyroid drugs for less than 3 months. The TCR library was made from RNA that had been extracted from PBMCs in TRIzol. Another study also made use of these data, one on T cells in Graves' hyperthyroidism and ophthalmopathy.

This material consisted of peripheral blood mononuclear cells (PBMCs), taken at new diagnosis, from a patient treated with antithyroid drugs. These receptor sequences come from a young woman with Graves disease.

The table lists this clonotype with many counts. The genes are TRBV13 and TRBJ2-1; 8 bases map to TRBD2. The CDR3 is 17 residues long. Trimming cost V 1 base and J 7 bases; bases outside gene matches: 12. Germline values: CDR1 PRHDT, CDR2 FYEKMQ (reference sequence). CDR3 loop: CASSLVDDGTRGNEQFF. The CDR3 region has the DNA TGTGCCAGCAGCTTAGTGGATGATGGGACTAGGGGGAATGAGCAGTTCTTC.

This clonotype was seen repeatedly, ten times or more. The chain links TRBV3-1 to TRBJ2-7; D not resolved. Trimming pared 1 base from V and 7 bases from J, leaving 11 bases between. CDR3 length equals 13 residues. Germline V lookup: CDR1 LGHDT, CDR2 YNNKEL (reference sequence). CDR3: CASSQVGRLEQYF. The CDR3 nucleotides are TGTGCCAGCAGCCAAGTCGGACGTTTGGAGCAGTACTTC.

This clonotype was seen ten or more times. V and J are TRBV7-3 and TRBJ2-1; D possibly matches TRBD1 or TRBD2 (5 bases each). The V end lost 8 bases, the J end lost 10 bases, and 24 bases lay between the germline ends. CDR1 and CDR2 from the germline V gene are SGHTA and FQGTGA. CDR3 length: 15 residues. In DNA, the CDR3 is TGTGCCAGCCGCCTCCTAGGTGGGGACCTAGGGGAGCAGTTCTTC. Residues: CASRLLGGDLGEQFF. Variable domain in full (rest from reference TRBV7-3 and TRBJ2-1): GAGVSQTPSNKVTEKGKYVELRCDPISGHTALYWYRQSLGQGPEFLIYFQGTGAADDSGLPNDRFFAVRPEGSVSTLKIQRTERGDSAVYLCASRLLGGDLGEQFFGPGTRLTVL.

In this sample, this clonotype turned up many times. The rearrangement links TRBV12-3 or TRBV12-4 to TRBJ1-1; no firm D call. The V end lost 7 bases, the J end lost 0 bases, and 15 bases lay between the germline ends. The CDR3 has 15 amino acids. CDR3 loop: CASTERGFLNTEAFF. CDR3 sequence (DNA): TGTGCCAGCACCGAGCGTGGGTTTCTGAACACTGAAGCTTTCTTT.

CDR3 DNA sequence: TGTGGAGGGACTAGCGCCTACGAGCAGTACTTC. Translated: CGGTSAYEQYF. The V and J genes are TRBV27 and TRBJ2-7; TRBD2 matches at 10 bases. This CDR3 is 11 amino acids long. From germline, CDR1 is MNHEY and CDR2 SMNVEV (reference sequence).

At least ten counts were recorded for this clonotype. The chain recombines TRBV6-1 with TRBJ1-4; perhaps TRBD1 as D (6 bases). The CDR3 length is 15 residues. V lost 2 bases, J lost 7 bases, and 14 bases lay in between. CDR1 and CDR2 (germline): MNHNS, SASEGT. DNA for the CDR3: TGTGCCAGCAGTGAATCTCGAGGGGGAGGTGAAAAACTGTTTTTT. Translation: CASSESRGGGEKLFF.

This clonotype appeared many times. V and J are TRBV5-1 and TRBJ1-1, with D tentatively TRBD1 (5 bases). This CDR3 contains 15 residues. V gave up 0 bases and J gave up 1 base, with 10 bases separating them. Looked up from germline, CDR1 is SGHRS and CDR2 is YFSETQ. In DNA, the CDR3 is TGCGCCAGCAGCTTGGGCGGACATGGGAACACTGAAGCTTTCTTT. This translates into CASSLGGHGNTEAFF.

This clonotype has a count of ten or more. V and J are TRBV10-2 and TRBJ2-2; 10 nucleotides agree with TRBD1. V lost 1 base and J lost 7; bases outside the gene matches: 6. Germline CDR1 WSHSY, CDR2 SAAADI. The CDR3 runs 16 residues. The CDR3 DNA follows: TGCGCCAGCAGTGAGTTGGACAGGGGGAATGGCGGGGAGCTGTTTTTT. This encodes CASSELDRGNGGELFF.

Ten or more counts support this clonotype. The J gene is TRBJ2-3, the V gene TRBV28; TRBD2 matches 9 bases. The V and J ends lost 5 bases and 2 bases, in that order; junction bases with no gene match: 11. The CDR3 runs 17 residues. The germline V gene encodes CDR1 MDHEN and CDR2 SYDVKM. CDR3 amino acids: CASSPSSRLAATDTQYF. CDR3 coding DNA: TGTGCCAGCAGTCCATCCTCCAGACTAGCGGCCACAGATACGCAGTATTTT.

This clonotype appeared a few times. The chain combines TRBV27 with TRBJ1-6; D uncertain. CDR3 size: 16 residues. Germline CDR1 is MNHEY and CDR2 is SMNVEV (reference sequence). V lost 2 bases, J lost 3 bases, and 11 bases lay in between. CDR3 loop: CASSLTVDFYNSPLHF. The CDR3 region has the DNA TGTGCCAGCAGTTTAACTGTGGACTTCTATAATTCACCCCTCCACTTT.

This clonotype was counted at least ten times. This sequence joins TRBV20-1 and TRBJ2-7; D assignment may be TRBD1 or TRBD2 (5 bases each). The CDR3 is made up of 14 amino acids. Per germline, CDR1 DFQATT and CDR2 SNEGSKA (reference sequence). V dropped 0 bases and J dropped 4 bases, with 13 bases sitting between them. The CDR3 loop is CSARDLQWGYEQYF. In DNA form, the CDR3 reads TGCAGTGCTAGAGATCTACAGTGGGGGTACGAGCAGTACTTC.

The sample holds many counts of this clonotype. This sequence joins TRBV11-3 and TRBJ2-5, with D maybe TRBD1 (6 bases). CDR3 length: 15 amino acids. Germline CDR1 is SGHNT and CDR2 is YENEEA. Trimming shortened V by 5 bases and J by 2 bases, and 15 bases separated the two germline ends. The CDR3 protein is CASSPNPDSQETQYF. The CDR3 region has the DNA TGTGCCAGCAGCCCAAACCCGGACAGTCAAGAGACCCAGTACTTC.

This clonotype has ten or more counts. The CDR3 reads CASSLEGAGGLYEQYF. The DNA of the CDR3 is TGTGCCAGCAGCTTAGAAGGCGCGGGAGGTCTCTACGAGCAGTACTTC. The J gene is TRBJ2-7, the V gene TRBV7-2, with 8 bases matching TRBD2. Germline trimming cut 1 base from V and 3 bases from J; bases unmatched to any gene: 8. The CDR3 covers 16 residues. Per germline, CDR1 SGHTA and CDR2 FQGNSA.

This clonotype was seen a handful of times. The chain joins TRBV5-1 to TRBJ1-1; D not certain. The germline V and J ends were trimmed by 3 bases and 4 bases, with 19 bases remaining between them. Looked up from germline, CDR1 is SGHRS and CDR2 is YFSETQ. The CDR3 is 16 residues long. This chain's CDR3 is CASSSGLADMGTEAFF. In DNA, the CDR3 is TGCGCCAGCAGCTCCGGGCTGGCGGATATGGGCACTGAAGCTTTCTTT.

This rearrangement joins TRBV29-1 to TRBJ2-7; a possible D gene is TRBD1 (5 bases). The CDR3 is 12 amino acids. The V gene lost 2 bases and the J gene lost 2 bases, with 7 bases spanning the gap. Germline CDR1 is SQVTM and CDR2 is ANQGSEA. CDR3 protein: CSVEKGPYEQYF. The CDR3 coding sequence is TGCAGCGTTGAAAAGGGGCCCTACGAGCAGTACTTC.

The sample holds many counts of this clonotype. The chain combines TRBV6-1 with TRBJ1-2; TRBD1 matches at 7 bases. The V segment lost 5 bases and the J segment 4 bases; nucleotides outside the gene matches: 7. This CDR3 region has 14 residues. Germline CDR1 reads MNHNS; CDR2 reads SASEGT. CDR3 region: CASSPGTVLYGYTF. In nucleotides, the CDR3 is TGTGCCAGCAGTCCCGGGACAGTACTCTATGGCTACACCTTC.

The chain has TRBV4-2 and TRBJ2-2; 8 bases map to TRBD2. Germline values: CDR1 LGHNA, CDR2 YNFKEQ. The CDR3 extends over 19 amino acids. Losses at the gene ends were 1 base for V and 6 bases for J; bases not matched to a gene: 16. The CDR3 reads CASSQVLLSGRVGPGELFF. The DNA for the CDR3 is TGTGCCAGCAGCCAAGTCCTCCTCAGCGGGAGAGTCGGGCCCGGGGAGCTGTTTTTT.

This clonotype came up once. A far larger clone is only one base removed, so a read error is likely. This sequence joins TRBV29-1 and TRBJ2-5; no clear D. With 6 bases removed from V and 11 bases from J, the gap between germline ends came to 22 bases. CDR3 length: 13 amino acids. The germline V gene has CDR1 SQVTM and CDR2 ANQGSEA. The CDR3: CSVPYVSYNEQYF. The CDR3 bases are TGCAGCGTCCCGTATGTTTCCTACAATGAGCAGTACTTC.

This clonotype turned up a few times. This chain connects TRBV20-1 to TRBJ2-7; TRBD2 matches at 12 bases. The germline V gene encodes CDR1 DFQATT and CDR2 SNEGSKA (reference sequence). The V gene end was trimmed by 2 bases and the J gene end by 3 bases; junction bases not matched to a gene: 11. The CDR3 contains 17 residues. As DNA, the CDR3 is TGCAGTGCTAGAAGCCCAGCTCCGGGACTAGCGGGCTACGAGCAGTACTTC. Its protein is CSARSPAPGLAGYEQYF.

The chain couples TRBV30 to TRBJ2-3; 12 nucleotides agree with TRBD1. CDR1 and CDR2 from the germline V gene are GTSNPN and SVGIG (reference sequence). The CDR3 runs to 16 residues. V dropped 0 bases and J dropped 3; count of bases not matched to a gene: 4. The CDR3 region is CAWSVLGQGATDTQYF. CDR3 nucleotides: TGTGCCTGGAGTGTACTGGGACAGGGGGCGACAGATACGCAGTATTTT.

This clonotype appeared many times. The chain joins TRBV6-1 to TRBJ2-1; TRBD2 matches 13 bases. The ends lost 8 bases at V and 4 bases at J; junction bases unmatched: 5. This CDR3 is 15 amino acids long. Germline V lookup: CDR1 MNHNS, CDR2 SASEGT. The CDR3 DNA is TGTGCCAGCGGGCCGGGACTAGCGGGATACAATGAGCAGTTCTTC. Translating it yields CASGPGLAGYNEQFF.

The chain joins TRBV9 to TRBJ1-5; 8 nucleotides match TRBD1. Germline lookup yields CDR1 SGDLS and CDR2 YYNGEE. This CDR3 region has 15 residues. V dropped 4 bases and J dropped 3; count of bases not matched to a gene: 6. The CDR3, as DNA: TGTGCCAGCAGCATCCAGGGGGCCATCAATCAGCCCCAGCATTTT. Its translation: CASSIQGAINQPQHF.

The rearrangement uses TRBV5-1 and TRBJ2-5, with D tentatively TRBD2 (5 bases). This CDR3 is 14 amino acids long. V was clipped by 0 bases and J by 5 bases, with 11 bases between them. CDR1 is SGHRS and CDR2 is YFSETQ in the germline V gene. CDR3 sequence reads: CASSLGREPETQYF. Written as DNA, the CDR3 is TGCGCCAGCAGCTTGGGTCGGGAACCCGAGACCCAGTACTTC.

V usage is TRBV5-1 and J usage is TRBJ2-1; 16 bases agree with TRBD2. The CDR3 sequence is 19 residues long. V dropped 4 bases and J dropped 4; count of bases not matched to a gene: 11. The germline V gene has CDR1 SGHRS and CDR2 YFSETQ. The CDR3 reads CASSTGGLAGGPRYNEQFF. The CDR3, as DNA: TGCGCCAGCAGCACAGGGGGACTAGCGGGAGGGCCTCGTTACAATGAGCAGTTCTTC.

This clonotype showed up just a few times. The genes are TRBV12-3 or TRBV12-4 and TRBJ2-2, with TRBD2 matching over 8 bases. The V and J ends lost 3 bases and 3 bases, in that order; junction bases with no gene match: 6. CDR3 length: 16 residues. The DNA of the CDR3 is TGTGCCAGCAGTTTCCCCTTAGCGGGATACACCGGGGAGCTGTTTTTT. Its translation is CASSFPLAGYTGELFF.